Presented here are 31 T cell receptor beta chains from one specimen sequenced in a study of cytomegalovirus exposure and HLA in healthy donors. Profiling relied on immunoSEQ multiplex PCR, and the TCRdb table lists in-frame clones only, not all of them. The sample lists 120,000 to 150,000 clones; about four fifths were seen once. Sequencing was done on a sample of PBMCs. These receptors all stem from a woman in her 30s in good health and CMV-seronegative.

This clone appeared a single time. V usage is TRBV9 and J usage is TRBJ2-7; D gene unclear. CDR3 length: 14 amino acids. Deletions cut 0 bases from V and 2 bases from J, with 9 bases between. Germline V CDR1 and CDR2: SGDLS, YYNGEE. The CDR3 is CASSVGNGAYEQYF. The DNA for the CDR3 is TGTGCCAGCAGCGTAGGGAACGGAGCCTACGAGCAGTACTTC. Based on the CDR3 plus reference TRBV9 and TRBJ2-7, the full variable domain is DSGVTQTPKHLITATGQRVTLRCSPRSGDLSVYWYQQSLDQGLQFLIQYYNGEERAKGNILERFSAQQFPDLHSELNLSSLELGDSALYFCASSVGNGAYEQYFGPGTRLTVT.

V usage is TRBV2 and J usage is TRBJ1-3; the D is unclear. This CDR3 is built from 13 residues. Per germline, CDR1 SNHLY and CDR2 FYNNEI. V was cut by 6 bases and J by 3 bases, with 9 bases left in between. The CDR3 is CASREGLGNTIYF. In DNA, the CDR3 is TGTGCCAGCAGGGAGGGTCTTGGAAACACCATATATTTT.

The chain uses TRBV29-1 and TRBJ2-5, with 10 positions matching TRBD2. The CDR3 extends over 15 amino acids. Germline CDR1 is SQVTM and CDR2 is ANQGSEA. The V segment lost 6 bases and the J segment 5 bases; nucleotides outside the gene matches: 12. For the CDR3, the DNA is TGCAGCGTGGGTCGGGGTAGCGGGGGGTGGGAGACCCAGTACTTC. Protein product: CSVGRGSGGWETQYF.

This chain connects TRBV5-1 to TRBJ1-2; D perhaps matches TRBD1 (5 bases). The V gene lost 5 bases and the J gene lost 0 bases, with 11 bases spanning the gap. The germline gives CDR1 SGHRS, CDR2 YFSETQ. The CDR3 consists of 14 residues. CDR3 sequence (DNA): TGCGCCAGCAGACCGACAGCCACTAACTATGGCTACACCTTC. Translating gives CASRPTATNYGYTF.

Concerning this clone itself: This sample includes further DNA sequences coding for the same CDR3. V and J are TRBV18 and TRBJ2-5, with unresolved D. The CDR3 has 13 amino acids. V was cut by 0 bases and J by 3 bases, with 5 bases left in between. Per the germline V gene, CDR1 is KGHSH and CDR2 is LQKENI. Written as DNA, the CDR3 is TGTGCCAGCTCACCACCTTCAGAAGAGACCCAGTACTTC. This sequence encodes CASSPPSEETQYF.

The genes are TRBV27 and TRBJ2-1; possible D gene TRBD1, 6 bases. This CDR3 is built from 15 residues. V was clipped by 2 bases and J by 4 bases, with 12 bases between them. Germline assignment: CDR1 MNHEY and CDR2 SMNVEV (reference sequence). The CDR3 DNA reads as TGTGCCAGCAGTTTAGCCCAGGGGCCTTACAATGAGCAGTTCTTC. This encodes CASSLAQGPYNEQFF.

This chain links TRBV27 with TRBJ2-3; 12 bases are a match to TRBD1. The V gene end was trimmed by 2 bases and the J gene end by 3 bases; junction bases not matched to a gene: 6. The CDR3 contains 17 residues. Looked up from germline, CDR1 is MNHEY and CDR2 is SMNVEV (reference sequence). The CDR3 DNA follows: TGTGCCAGCAGTTTAGGTTGGGACAGGGGGCGGACAGATACGCAGTATTTT. Translation gives CASSLGWDRGRTDTQYF.

V usage is TRBV7-2 and J usage is TRBJ2-5; 7 bases map to TRBD1. Germline V gene data show CDR1 as SGHTA and CDR2 as FQGNSA. The CDR3 runs 15 residues. The V and J ends lost 2 bases and 2 bases, in that order; junction bases with no gene match: 5. The CDR3 here is CASSLRGRPQETQYF. The DNA for the CDR3 is TGTGCCAGCAGCTTAAGGGGGCGGCCGCAAGAGACCCAGTACTTC.

This chain uses TRBV2 with TRBJ2-7, with TRBD2 as a possible D gene (7 bases). V lost 4 bases and J lost 6, with 13 bases in between. CDR1 and CDR2 (germline): SNHLY, FYNNEI. The CDR3 sequence is 13 residues long. CDR3 sequence reads: CASSVGGGVEQYF. The CDR3 coding sequence is TGTGCCAGCAGTGTTGGGGGGGGCGTCGAGCAGTACTTC.

The rearrangement joins TRBV2 to TRBJ2-6; TRBD1 agrees at 9 bases. V was clipped by 10 bases and J by 0 bases; unmatched bases: 13. This CDR3 has 18 residues. The V gene's germline CDR1 is SNHLY and CDR2 FYNNEI. The chain's CDR3 is CANLGDRDLGSGANVLTF. CDR3 DNA: TGTGCCAACCTGGGGGACAGGGACTTAGGCTCTGGGGCCAACGTCCTGACTTTC.

A few counts support this clone. The gene calls are TRBV11-2 and TRBJ2-1; TRBD2 might be the D (6 bases). V lost 4 bases to trimming and J lost 2 bases, with 9 bases between them. CDR3 length: 14 residues. CDR1 is SGHAT, CDR2 FQNNGV, per germline. CDR3 nucleotide sequence: TGTGCCAGCAGCTCTCGCGGGGCCTACAATGAGCAGTTCTTC. Its translation: CASSSRGAYNEQFF.

The rearrangement uses TRBV5-1 and TRBJ1-1; 7 bases are shared with TRBD1. The CDR3 runs to 16 residues. With 2 bases clipped from V and 3 bases from J, the junction kept 10 bases outside the gene matches. Germline lookup yields CDR1 SGHRS and CDR2 YFSETQ. CDR3 in DNA: TGCGCCAGCAGCTTACAGGCAGGGGGGAGGTACACTGAAGCTTTCTTT. This gives the protein CASSLQAGGRYTEAFF.

The CDR3: CASSPLQGGTEAFF. The DNA for the CDR3 is TGTGCCAGCTCACCATTACAGGGCGGTACTGAAGCTTTCTTT. V and J are TRBV18 and TRBJ1-1, with D possibly matching TRBD1 (6 bases). The CDR3 has 14 residues. V lost 2 bases to trimming and J lost 5 bases, with 12 bases between them. Per the germline V gene, CDR1 is KGHSH and CDR2 is LQKENI.

The chain links TRBV29-1 to TRBJ2-1; a possible D gene is TRBD2 (6 bases). V shed 3 bases and J shed 3 bases, with 12 bases lying between them. Germline V gives CDR1 SQVTM, CDR2 ANQGSEA. CDR3 length equals 14 residues. CDR3 bases: TGCAGCGTTGAGCCCCAGGAGGGCTACAATGAGCAGTTCTTC. It translates to CSVEPQEGYNEQFF.

J is TRBJ1-2 and V is TRBV4-1; D perhaps matches TRBD1 (6 bases). The CDR3 is 12 residues long. Germline V gene lookup returns CDR1 MGHRA and CDR2 YSYEKL. Trimming pared 1 base from V and 8 bases from J, leaving 8 bases between. As DNA, the CDR3 is TGCGCCAGCAGCCAAGTTGGGGGCGGCTACACCTTC. This gives the protein CASSQVGGGYTF.

The chain combines TRBV7-9 with TRBJ2-2, with D tentatively TRBD1 (5 bases). The CDR3 sequence is 16 residues long. The germline V gene encodes CDR1 SEHNR and CDR2 FQNEAQ (reference sequence). Trimming cost V 1 base and J 4 bases, with 13 bases left between them. CDR3 in DNA: TGTGCCAGCAGCTTAGAGAAGGGGCAGGTCACCGGGGAGCTGTTTTTT. It specifies CASSLEKGQVTGELFF.

The rearrangement uses TRBV28 and TRBJ1-1, with 7 bases that match TRBD1. The CDR3 consists of 13 residues. In germline, CDR1 is MDHEN, CDR2 SYDVKM. V lost 6 bases to trimming and J lost 8 bases; unmatched junction nucleotides: 9. The CDR3 DNA reads TGTGCCAGCAGAGTCCCGGGACAGAGAGAAGCTTTCTTT. Translating it yields CASRVPGQREAFF.

This clone was seen ten or more times. V is TRBV4-3 and J is TRBJ1-2, with 11 bases aligning to TRBD1. The CDR3 contains 16 residues. After removal of 0 bases from V and 4 bases from J, the junction contained 4 bases not matched to a gene. Germline CDR1 LGHNA, CDR2 YSLEER. CDR3 loop: CASSQESGTGGYGYTF. The CDR3 DNA reads TGCGCCAGCAGCCAAGAATCGGGGACAGGGGGCTATGGCTACACCTTC.

The chain combines TRBV14 with TRBJ2-7, with 8 positions matching TRBD1. Germline CDR1 SGHDN, CDR2 FVKESK. V was clipped by 4 bases and J by 6 bases; unmatched bases: 8. The CDR3 has 14 amino acids. The CDR3 here is CASSLGQGFAEQYF. DNA for the CDR3: TGTGCCAGCAGCCTCGGACAGGGATTCGCCGAGCAGTACTTC.

CDR3 region: CASSRAGGVETQYF. CDR3 nucleotides: TGTGCCAGCAGCCGGGCAGGGGGTGTAGAGACCCAGTACTTC. J is TRBJ2-5 and V is TRBV7-9; 7 bases fit TRBD1. CDR1 is SEHNR, CDR2 FQNEAQ, per germline (reference sequence). V was pared by 5 bases and J by 4 bases, with 7 bases of the junction left unmatched. This CDR3 spans 14 amino acids. The variable domain in full, with the rest retrieved from reference TRBV7-9 and TRBJ2-5, is DTGVSQNPRHKITKRGQNVTFRCDPISEHNRLYWYRQTLGQGPEFLTYFQNEAQLEKSRLLSDRFSAERPKGSFSTLEIQRTEQGDSAMYLCASSRAGGVETQYFGPGTRLLVL.

The chain couples TRBV28 to TRBJ1-5, with 9 bases that match TRBD1. The CDR3 totals 14 residues. The V gene's germline CDR1 is MDHEN and CDR2 SYDVKM. Trimming cost V 6 bases and J 7 bases; bases outside gene matches: 7. In DNA, the CDR3 is TGTGCCAGCAGGACAGGGGGAGTGGGCCAGCCCCAGCATTTT. Its translation is CASRTGGVGQPQHF.

The chain links TRBV5-6 to TRBJ1-2, with D tentatively TRBD1 (6 bases). The CDR3 spans 15 residues. V was cut by 2 bases and J by 3 bases, with 14 bases left in between. Germline assignment: CDR1 SGHDT and CDR2 YYEEEE. The CDR3 is CASSLGGTKDYGYTF. The DNA of the CDR3 is TGTGCCAGCAGCTTAGGGGGTACGAAGGACTATGGCTACACCTTC.

The chain joins TRBV19 to TRBJ2-3; a weak D match, TRBD1 (7 bases). The CDR3 is made up of 15 amino acids. The germline gives CDR1 LNHDA, CDR2 SQIVND (reference sequence). The V end lost 6 bases, the J end lost 4 bases, and 17 bases lay between the germline ends. CDR3 DNA sequence: TGTGCCAGTAGCCCTCAGGGGGGATATGCAGATACGCAGTATTTT. It yields the protein CASSPQGGYADTQYF.

This chain uses TRBV5-1 with TRBJ1-2; possibly TRBD1 for D (6 bases). Trimming pared 5 bases from V and 2 bases from J, leaving 13 bases between. Per the germline V gene, CDR1 is SGHRS and CDR2 is YFSETQ. This CDR3 is 14 amino acids long. The CDR3 sequence is CASSQIQGNYGYTF. The CDR3 nucleotides read TGCGCCAGCAGTCAGATACAGGGAAACTATGGCTACACCTTC.

V gene TRBV5-4 combines with J gene TRBJ1-1; no clear D gene. V was shortened by 6 bases and J by 1 base, with 16 bases between the two germline ends. The germline CDR1 and CDR2 sequences are SGHNT and YYREEE (reference sequence). The CDR3 extends over 15 amino acids. CDR3 protein: CASIHAATGNTEAFF. The CDR3 DNA is TGTGCCAGCATCCATGCCGCCACGGGGAACACTGAAGCTTTCTTT.

The J gene is TRBJ2-7, the V gene TRBV2, with D tentatively TRBD2 (7 bases). The V gene's germline CDR1 is SNHLY and CDR2 FYNNEI. The CDR3 extends over 15 amino acids. V shed 4 bases and J shed 4 bases, with 17 bases lying between them. CDR3 bases: TGTGCCAGCAGTGTATATGGGGGGGCGGAATACGAGCAGTACTTC. This encodes CASSVYGGAEYEQYF.

The chain links TRBV5-8 to TRBJ2-3, with TRBD1 matching over 7 bases. V gave up 3 bases and J gave up 0 bases; unmatched junction bases: 4. From germline, CDR1 is SGHTS and CDR2 YDEGEE. The CDR3 extends over 15 amino acids. CDR3 nucleotides: TGTGCCAGCAGCTATTCGGGACAGAGCACAGATACGCAGTATTTT. It translates to CASSYSGQSTDTQYF.

The table lists this clone with a count of one. This chain connects TRBV19 to TRBJ2-5; D possibly corresponds to TRBD2 (6 bases). Trimming left V 6 bases short and J 5 bases short, with 19 bases between. The CDR3 totals 15 residues. CDR1 is LNHDA, CDR2 SQIVND, per germline (reference sequence). This CDR3 reads CASSPRDSSLETQYF. The DNA of the CDR3 is TGTGCCAGTAGCCCTAGGGACTCGTCGTTGGAGACCCAGTACTTC.

This clone was counted ten times or more. This sequence joins TRBV2 and TRBJ1-1; D call uncertain. With 2 bases removed from V and 10 bases from J, the gap between germline ends came to 14 bases. This CDR3 region has 13 residues. Germline V gene sequence: CDR1 SNHLY, CDR2 FYNNEI. CDR3 loop: CASSEREALGAFF. In DNA, the CDR3 is TGTGCCAGCAGTGAACGGGAGGCTCTCGGAGCTTTCTTT.

V is TRBV6-1 and J is TRBJ1-2; D gene uncertain. The length of the CDR3 is 15 residues. The germline V gene has CDR1 MNHNS and CDR2 SASEGT. The V and J ends lost 1 base and 4 bases respectively, with 13 bases between them. The CDR3 coding sequence is TGTGCCAGCAGTGAAGAGAGGGTTTCCAGCTATGGCTACACCTTC. Protein: CASSEERVSSYGYTF.

The V and J genes are TRBV19 and TRBJ1-1; no firm D call. CDR3 size: 13 residues. The V end lost 5 bases, the J end lost 3 bases, and 10 bases lay between the germline ends. Germline V CDR1 and CDR2: LNHDA, SQIVND (reference sequence). The CDR3 DNA follows: TGTGCCAGTAGTCGGGGAGCCGACACTGAAGCTTTCTTT. It yields the protein CASSRGADTEAFF.